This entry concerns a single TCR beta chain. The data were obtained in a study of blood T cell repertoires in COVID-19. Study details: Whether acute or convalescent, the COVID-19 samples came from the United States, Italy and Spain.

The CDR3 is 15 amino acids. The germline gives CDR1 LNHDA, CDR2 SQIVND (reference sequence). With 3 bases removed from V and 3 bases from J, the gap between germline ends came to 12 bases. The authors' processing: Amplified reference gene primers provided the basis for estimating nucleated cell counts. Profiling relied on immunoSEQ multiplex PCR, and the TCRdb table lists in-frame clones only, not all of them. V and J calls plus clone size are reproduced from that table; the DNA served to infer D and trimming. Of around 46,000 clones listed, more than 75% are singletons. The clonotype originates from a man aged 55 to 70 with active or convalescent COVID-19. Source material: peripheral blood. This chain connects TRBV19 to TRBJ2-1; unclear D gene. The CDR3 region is CASSIERYNYNEQFF. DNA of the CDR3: TGTGCCAGTAGTATCGAGAGGTATAACTACAATGAGCAGTTCTTC.